This TCR beta chain was sequenced during a study of shared clonotypes between healthy human individuals (dated by TCRdb to 2019 to 2021). With regard to the full study: A couple of women and a few men aged 18 to 49 years were included in the cohort. For each donor, CD4 naive and CD4 memory were each run on three plates, CD8 naive on two plates, and CD8 memory on one plate. To estimate repertoire size and how much clonotype sharing occurs between individuals, the study deeply sequenced the blood TCR repertoires of several healthy adults. To increase sequencing depth and limit assay-specific biases, different laboratories used diverse techniques to prepare libraries and sequence TCR repertoires. Per donor, leukapheresis produced somewhere between about 0.85 and 8.9 billion PBMCs.

The donors were healthy, HIV-negative adults who had no recently reported acute infections or vaccinations. Every donor was a Caucasian adult residing in Nashville, Tennessee, USA. Magnetic negative selection was used to enrich CD4+ T cells, after which naive cells were positively selected on CD45RA and the negative fraction became the memory subset. Blood was collected by leukapheresis, and PBMCs were isolated by Ficoll-Histopaque density gradient centrifugation and then cryopreserved in liquid nitrogen vapor phase. Purity and quantity of every magnetically sorted T cell population were checked by analytical flow cytometry. Genomic DNA was isolated from every sorted fraction and measured by UV absorbance on a Nanodrop 2000c. Study-level results and caveats: Across a few donors, 4.5% to 6.5% of naive CD4, roughly 3.4% of naive CD8, about 2.3% of memory CD4, and around 0.4% of memory CD8 clonotypes were shared. Sampling was limited to blood, and TCR repertoires in tissue likely differ from TCR repertoires in blood. Because the study included a small number of donors, the genetic and exposure-history diversity represented was limited. Even with the large sequencing depth, rarefaction of the sorted-subset datasets indicated that sequencing was incomplete. Pairwise subsampling indicated that sequencing depth was expected to affect the degree of clonotype sharing among donors. Estimated clonotype richness was generally larger for naive than for memory subsets. Compared with non-shared clonotypes, clonotypes shared by all four sorted-subset donors had higher generation probabilities.

A note on this clone: Which antigen it targets is not known. No base qualities exist here, and no much larger clone lies one base off it.

Using the deep immunoSEQ assay, TCR CDR3 regions were amplified from genomic DNA by multiplex PCR. For each cell subset, the extracted genomic DNA was distributed evenly across all wells of several immunoSEQ 96-well plates, and each plate served as one replicate. For sorted subsets, about 200 ng genomic DNA, equal to 30,000 to 35,000 T cell genomes, was loaded into each replicate PCR. Purified libraries were measured with a Qubit 3.0 fluorometer, size-checked on a Bioanalyzer 2100, and measured again with the KAPA Library Quantification kit. A separate single-read 150-cycle Illumina NextSeq 550 flow cell was used to sequence each immunoSEQ 96-well plate. Processing in the source paper ran as follows. Because the immunoSEQ output held only junctional sequences and lacked quality scores, the filtering could not match the filtering applied to full-length reads. Sequences were annotated with PyIR, a Python wrapper for IgBLAST v1.9, and V/J genes and CDR3 were assigned using IMGT germline references. Reads were removed for weak V/J assignments (E-value above 1e-6), missing CDR3, stop codons, out-of-frame junctions, or ambiguous translated residues. A V3J clonotype was defined by an identical inferred V gene, J gene, and CDR3 amino acid sequence. Percentage overlap between repertoires was computed as shared unique clonotypes divided by the size of the smaller repertoire. Repertoire richness was assessed with RTK rarefaction, the Chao1 estimator, and Recon v2.1 estimates of unobserved clonotypes. Generation probabilities were computed with OLGA for all TCRbeta clonotypes obtained by the gDNA method from a handful of donors. TCRdb holds this immuneACCESS table with in-frame rearrangements only. Some clones are missing; in checked studies, unresolved V genes explain under half, and the rest has no known cause. The V and J calls and clone size come from that table; D and trimming were worked out from the DNA. The sample records about 1.1 million clones, around 78% of which are singletons. The ten largest make up more than 0.5% of the sample.

Sequencing was done on a sample of memory CD4+ T cells from PBMCs. What the cell subset or site label conveys for this sample: CD45RA-negative fraction. This clonotype was sampled from a young man in good health. Some clones in this sample may be carry-over from other donors' samples.

The sequenced DNA: TGTGCCAGCAGCTTGACCGGGACAGGGGGCTATGGCTACACCTTC. It encodes CASSLTGTGGYGYTF. This receptor chain uses TRBV5-6 and TRBJ1-2; 11 central nucleotides agree with TRBD1. V trim: 1 base; J trim: 4 bases; unmatched bases: 3. The CDR3 starts with the cysteine, ends with the phenylalanine, and has 15 residues. Just CDR3 DNA is preserved here, 45 bases in frame from base 1. CDR1 SGHDT and CDR2 YYEEEE are derived from the germline V gene.